The 4 T cell receptor beta chains in this list originate from one sample, sequenced in a study of blood T cell repertoires in COVID-19. Profiling relied on immunoSEQ multiplex PCR, and the TCRdb table lists in-frame clones only, not all of them. Of around 150,000 clones in the sample, 85% to 90% were seen once. Sequenced material: PBMCs or T cells enriched from blood (not recorded which). These receptors originate from a woman aged 45-60 years who had recovered from COVID-19.

This clone came up a few times. V usage is TRBV25-1 and J usage is TRBJ1-4; no firm D call. Germline V CDR1 and CDR2: MGHDK, SYGVNS. The CDR3 is 13 amino acids. V was trimmed by 3 bases and J by 7 bases, leaving 9 bases between them. The chain's CDR3 is CASSDQLGEKLFF. The CDR3 DNA sequence: TGTGCCAGCAGTGACCAACTCGGTGAAAAACTGTTTTTT.

This clone was seen a single time. The chain joins TRBV29-1 to TRBJ1-2, with 7 bases fitting TRBD1. The CDR3 totals 11 residues. Per germline, CDR1 SQVTM and CDR2 ANQGSEA. CDR3 coding DNA: TGCACGGTCCAGGGGGTAGACGGCTACACCTTC. Translated, it gives CTVQGVDGYTF.

The chain uses TRBV2 and TRBJ2-7, with D uncertain. Trimming stripped 6 bases from V and 1 base from J, with 4 bases between. Germline CDR1 is SNHLY and CDR2 is FYNNEI. The CDR3 covers 11 residues. The CDR3 here is CASSHSYEQYF. CDR3 nucleotide sequence: TGTGCCAGCAGCCATTCCTACGAGCAGTACTTC.

The gene calls are TRBV7-2 and TRBJ2-7; perhaps TRBD1 as D (6 bases). CDR1 SGHTA and CDR2 FQGNSA come from the germline V gene. The CDR3 length is 14 residues. The V gene lost 2 bases and the J gene lost 5 bases, with 13 bases spanning the gap. The CDR3 spells CASSLIIGGHEQYF. In nucleotides, the CDR3 is TGTGCCAGCAGCTTAATCATTGGGGGCCACGAGCAGTACTTC.